A single sample is the source of the 16 T cell receptor beta chains below, sequenced in a study of blood T cells in healthy people across ages. Through a sample-barcoded 5' primer and a J-beta primer mix, a second PCR was run for roughly 6 to 12 cycles. TCRdb independently ran MiXCR on the 5' RACE reads; one entry per CDR3 protein. This table holds hundreds of thousands of distinct CDR3 sequences, 40% to 45% found once. The sample taken for sequencing was blood. These receptors came from a woman aged 55-69 years in good health.

In regard to this clonotype: Just one base apart from a much larger clone, this may be a read error. The V and J genes are TRBV25-1 and TRBJ2-5; D gene unclear. Trimming shortened V by 4 bases and J by 11 bases, and 14 bases separated the two germline ends. Germline V gene sequence: CDR1 MGHDK, CDR2 SYGVNS. This CDR3 region has 12 residues. The CDR3 is CASSALGDEQYF. CDR3 DNA sequence: TGTGCCAGCAGTGCCCTAGGTGATGAGCAGTACTTC.

The gene calls are TRBV10-3 and TRBJ1-4; D gene ambiguous. Germline assignment: CDR1 ENHRY and CDR2 SYGVKD. CDR3 length: 14 residues. Deletions cut 0 bases from V and 12 bases from J, with 14 bases between. As DNA, the CDR3 is TGTGCCATCAGTGAGTCGATTTATCCCCAGGAACTGTTTTTT. This sequence encodes CAISESIYPQELFF.

This clonotype was seen once. The chain has TRBV27 and TRBJ2-1; D unresolved. Germline V CDR1 and CDR2: MNHEY, SMNVEV (reference sequence). There are 13 residues in the CDR3. Trimming shortened V by 7 bases and J by 2 bases, and 9 bases separated the two germline ends. CDR3 nucleotide sequence: TGTGCCAGCAAGGGTAGGGCCTACAATGAGCAGTTCTTC. It yields the protein CASKGRAYNEQFF.

There are a few counts of this clonotype. V and J are TRBV2 and TRBJ2-5; 10 bases line up with TRBD2. Losses at the gene ends were 7 bases for V and 4 bases for J; bases not matched to a gene: 6. The CDR3 totals 14 residues. Germline CDR1 reads SNHLY; CDR2 reads FYNNEI. The CDR3 sequence is CASNRAGGRETQYF. CDR3 coding DNA: TGTGCCAGCAACCGAGCGGGGGGGCGAGAGACCCAGTACTTC. Full variable domain (outside the CDR3, taken from reference TRBV2 and TRBJ2-5): EPEVTQTPSHQVTQMGQEVILRCVPISNHLYFYWYRQILGQKVEFLVSFYNNEISEKSEIFDDQFSVERPDGSNFTLKIRSTKLEDSAMYFCASNRAGGRETQYFGPGTRLLVL.

The chain uses TRBV7-2 and TRBJ2-5, with no clear D. The V and J ends lost 6 bases and 2 bases respectively, with 10 bases between them. Germline V gene sequence: CDR1 SGHTA, CDR2 FQGNSA. The length of the CDR3 is 13 residues. The CDR3 sequence: CASRLGNQETQYF. The CDR3 DNA is TGTGCCAGCAGGCTTGGAAATCAAGAGACCCAGTACTTC.

There are many counts of this clonotype. The chain carries TRBV5-1 and TRBJ2-3, with 11 positions matching TRBD2. This CDR3 comprises 16 residues. Germline CDR1 reads SGHRS; CDR2 reads YFSETQ. With 4 bases clipped from V and 1 base from J, the junction kept 5 bases outside the gene matches. The CDR3 is CASSALTSGGTDTQYF. CDR3 nucleotides: TGCGCCAGCAGCGCCCTGACTAGCGGGGGCACAGATACGCAGTATTTT.

Remarks on this clonotype: A much larger clone lies one base from this, so it may be a read error. The CDR3 nucleotides are TGTGCCAGCAGTTTATTTACTAGCGGGGCTACTAGCACAGAGACGCAGTATTTT. Translating gives CASSLFTSGATSTETQYF. The rearrangement joins TRBV28 to TRBJ2-3, with 10 bases aligning to TRBD2. Looked up from germline, CDR1 is MDHEN and CDR2 is SYDVKM. The CDR3 consists of 18 residues.

Note on this clonotype: A much larger clone sits a single nucleotide away, making a read error possible. CDR3 sequence (DNA): TGTGCCAGCGCGGACCTGGGGAAGGGCTACACCTTC. It translates to CASADLGKGYTF. The chain carries TRBV6-2 or TRBV6-3 and TRBJ1-2; D uncertain. CDR1 and CDR2 (germline): MNHEY, SVGEGT. The V gene lost 8 bases and the J gene lost 8 bases, with 15 bases spanning the gap. The CDR3 spans 12 residues.

V gene TRBV7-2 combines with J gene TRBJ2-1, with D maybe TRBD2 (5 bases). Germline V lookup: CDR1 SGHTA, CDR2 FQGNSA. Between the trimmed V and J ends, which lost 9 bases and 9 bases, there was a span of 24 bases. The CDR3 extends over 15 amino acids. CDR3 sequence (DNA): TGTGCCAGTAGTATAGACTACCAGCGTGTCGGTGAGCAGTTCTTC. Protein: CASSIDYQRVGEQFF. Drawing the rest from reference TRBV7-2 and TRBJ2-1, the complete variable domain is GAGVSQSPSNKVTEKGKDVELRCDPISGHTALYWYRQSLGQGLEFLIYFQGNSAPDKSGLPSDRFSAERTGGSVSTLTIQRTQQEDSAVYLCASSIDYQRVGEQFFGPGTRLTVL.

This clonotype has only a few counts. The CDR3 spells CASSQDQGVWGPYGYTF. As DNA, the CDR3 is TGTGCCAGCAGCCAAGATCAAGGGGTTTGGGGACCCTATGGCTACACCTTC. This chain uses TRBV3-1 with TRBJ1-2; possibly TRBD1 for D (5 bases). The CDR3 runs 17 residues. Germline CDR1 LGHDT, CDR2 YNNKEL (reference sequence). Trimming shortened V by 0 bases and J by 4 bases, and 18 bases separated the two germline ends.

This clonotype was observed a handful of times. The DNA for the CDR3 is TGTGCCAGCAGCCAGATTGACAGGGGGACTGACGAGCAGTACTTC. Residues: CASSQIDRGTDEQYF. The V gene is TRBV6-5, the J gene TRBJ2-7, with TRBD1 matching over 9 bases. CDR1 and CDR2 (germline): MNHEY, SVGAGI. This CDR3 contains 15 residues. J was trimmed by 5 bases and V by 6 bases; bases with no gene match: 11.

The genes are TRBV10-3 and TRBJ2-1, with 8 nucleotides matching TRBD1. The CDR3 length is 16 residues. V lost 3 bases and J lost 15; bases outside the gene matches: 19. CDR1 and CDR2 from the germline V gene are ENHRY and SYGVKD. The CDR3 sequence is CAISDITGGRQETRFF. CDR3 coding DNA: TGTGCCATCAGTGATATAACAGGGGGGAGGCAAGAGACCCGGTTCTTC.

V usage is TRBV6-5 and J usage is TRBJ1-1; tentatively, D is TRBD1 (5 bases). V lost 8 bases and J lost 1, with 20 bases in between. In germline, CDR1 is MNHEY, CDR2 SVGAGI. This CDR3 is built from 16 residues. CDR3 nucleotide sequence: TGTGCCAGCGCCCCGAGGTCAACAGGTCGGAACACTGAAGCTTTCTTT. It specifies CASAPRSTGRNTEAFF.

The V gene is TRBV6-2 or TRBV6-3, the J gene TRBJ2-1; 12 bases match TRBD2. Germline-derived CDR1 and CDR2 are MNHEY and SVGEGT. The CDR3 runs to 18 residues. J was trimmed by 0 bases and V by 2 bases; bases with no gene match: 5. CDR3 protein: CASSYGLAGPSSYNEQFF. The CDR3 bases are TGTGCCAGCAGTTACGGACTAGCGGGGCCAAGCTCCTACAATGAGCAGTTCTTC.

The chain employs TRBV6-5 and TRBJ1-2; no firm D call. The CDR3 runs 14 residues. V lost 0 bases to trimming and J lost 3 bases, with 8 bases between them. The germline gives CDR1 MNHEY, CDR2 SVGAGI. The CDR3 spells CASSYSTGYYGYTF. In DNA form, the CDR3 reads TGTGCCAGCAGTTACTCGACGGGGTACTATGGCTACACCTTC.

Comments on this clonotype: This may be a read error, as it is one base from a much larger clone. The V and J genes are TRBV6-2 or TRBV6-3 and TRBJ2-3; TRBD2 agrees at 8 bases. J lost 5 bases, V lost 6 bases, and 13 bases had no gene match. Germline loops: CDR1 MNHEY, CDR2 SVGEGT. This CDR3 has 16 amino acids. CDR3 sequence reads: CASSLQLAEVGDTQYF. CDR3 DNA sequence: TGTGCCAGCAGCCTCCAACTAGCGGAAGTTGGAGATACGCAGTATTTT.